This TCR beta chain is from a study of cytomegalovirus exposure and HLA in healthy donors. Study-wide points: An analysis that came later showed most CMV-associated TCR beta chains appearing HLA-restricted. Rarity marked most TCR sequences, yet some public TCRs occurred in many donors. A prior analysis recorded that most TCR beta V segments were productive about 87% or about 30% of the time.

In the case of this clone: Its specificity is unknown.

PCR was performed using 60 Vbeta and 13 Jbeta primers. Profiling relied on immunoSEQ multiplex PCR, and the TCRdb table lists in-frame clones only, not all of them. This sample contains over 200,000 clones. The receptor was isolated from a woman in her 30s in good health and CMV-seropositive. What was sequenced was PBMCs.

CDR3 amino acids: CASSEGTPGDTQYF. The CDR3 nucleotides are TGTGCCAGCAGTGAAGGGACCCCAGGGGATACGCAGTATTTT. The chain couples TRBV2 to TRBJ2-3, with TRBD1 as a possible D gene (5 bases). The V gene's germline CDR1 is SNHLY and CDR2 FYNNEI. CDR3 length equals 14 residues. Trimming shortened V by 1 base and J by 6 bases, and 11 bases separated the two germline ends.